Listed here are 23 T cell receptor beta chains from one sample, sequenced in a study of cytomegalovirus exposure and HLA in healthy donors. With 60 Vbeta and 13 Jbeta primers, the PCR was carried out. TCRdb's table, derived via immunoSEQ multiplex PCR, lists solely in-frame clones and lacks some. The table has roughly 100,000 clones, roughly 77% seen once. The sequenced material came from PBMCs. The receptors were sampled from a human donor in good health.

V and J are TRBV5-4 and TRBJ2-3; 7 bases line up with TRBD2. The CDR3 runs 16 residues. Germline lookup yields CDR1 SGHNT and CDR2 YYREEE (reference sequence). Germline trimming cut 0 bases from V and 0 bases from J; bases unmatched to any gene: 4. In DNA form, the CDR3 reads TGTGCCAGCAGCTTGGCTACGGGAGGCAGCACAGATACGCAGTATTTT. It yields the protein CASSLATGGSTDTQYF.

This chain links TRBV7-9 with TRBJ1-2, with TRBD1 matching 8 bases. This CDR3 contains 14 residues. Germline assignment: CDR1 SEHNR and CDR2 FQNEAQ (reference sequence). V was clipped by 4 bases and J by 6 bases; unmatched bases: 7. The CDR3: CASSSRTGRNGYTF. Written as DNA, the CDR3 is TGTGCCAGCAGCTCACGGACAGGGAGAAATGGCTACACCTTC.

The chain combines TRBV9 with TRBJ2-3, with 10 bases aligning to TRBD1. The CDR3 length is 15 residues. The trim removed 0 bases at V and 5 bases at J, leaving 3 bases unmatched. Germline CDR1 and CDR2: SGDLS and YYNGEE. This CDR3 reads CASSVEGQGRDTQYF. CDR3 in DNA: TGTGCCAGCAGCGTAGAGGGACAGGGGAGAGATACGCAGTATTTT.

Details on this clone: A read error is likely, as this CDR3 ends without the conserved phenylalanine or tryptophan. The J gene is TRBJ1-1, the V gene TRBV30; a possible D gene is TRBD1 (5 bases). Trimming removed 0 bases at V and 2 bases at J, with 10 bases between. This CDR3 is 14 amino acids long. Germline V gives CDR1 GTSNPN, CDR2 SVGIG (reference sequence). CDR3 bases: TGTGCCTGGAGTGTAGGCAGGGCTAACACTGAAGCTTTCCTT. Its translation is CAWSVGRANTEAFL.

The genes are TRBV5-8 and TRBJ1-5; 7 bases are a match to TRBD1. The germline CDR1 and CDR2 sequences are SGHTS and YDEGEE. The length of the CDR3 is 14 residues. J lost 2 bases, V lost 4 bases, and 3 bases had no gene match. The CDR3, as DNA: TGTGCCAGCAGCCAGGGGGTGGGCAATCAGCCCCAGCATTTT. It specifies CASSQGVGNQPQHF.

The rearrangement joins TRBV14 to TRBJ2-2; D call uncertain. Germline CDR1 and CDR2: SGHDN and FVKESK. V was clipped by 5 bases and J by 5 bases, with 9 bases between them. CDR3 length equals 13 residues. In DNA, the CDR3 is TGTGCCAGCAGCTCTCGGTGGACCGGGGAGCTGTTTTTT. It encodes CASSSRWTGELFF.

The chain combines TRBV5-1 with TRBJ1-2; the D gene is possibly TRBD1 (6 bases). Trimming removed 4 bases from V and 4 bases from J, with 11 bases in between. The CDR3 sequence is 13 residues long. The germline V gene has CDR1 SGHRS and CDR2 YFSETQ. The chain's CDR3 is CASSQGIGYGYTF. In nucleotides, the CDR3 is TGCGCCAGCAGCCAGGGGATAGGCTATGGCTACACCTTC.

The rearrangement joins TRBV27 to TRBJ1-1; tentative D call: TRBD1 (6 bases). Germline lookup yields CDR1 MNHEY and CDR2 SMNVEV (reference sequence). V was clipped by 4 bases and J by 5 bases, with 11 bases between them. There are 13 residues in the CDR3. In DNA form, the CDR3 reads TGTGCCAGCAGTTGGGACATAGTAACTGAAGCTTTCTTT. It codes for CASSWDIVTEAFF.

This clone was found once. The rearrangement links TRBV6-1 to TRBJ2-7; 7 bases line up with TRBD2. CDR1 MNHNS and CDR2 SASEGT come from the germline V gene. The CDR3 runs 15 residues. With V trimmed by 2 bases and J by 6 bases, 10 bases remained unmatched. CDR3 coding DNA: TGTGCCAGCAGTGAATTTGGCGGGAGCCAACGCGAGCAGTACTTC. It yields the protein CASSEFGGSQREQYF.

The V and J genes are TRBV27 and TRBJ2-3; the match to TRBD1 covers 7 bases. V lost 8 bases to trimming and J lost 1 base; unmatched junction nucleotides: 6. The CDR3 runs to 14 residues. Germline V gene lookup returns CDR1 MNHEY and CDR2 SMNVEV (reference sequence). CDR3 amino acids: CASSLQGGTDTQYF. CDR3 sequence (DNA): TGTGCCAGCTCCCTTCAGGGGGGCACAGATACGCAGTATTTT.

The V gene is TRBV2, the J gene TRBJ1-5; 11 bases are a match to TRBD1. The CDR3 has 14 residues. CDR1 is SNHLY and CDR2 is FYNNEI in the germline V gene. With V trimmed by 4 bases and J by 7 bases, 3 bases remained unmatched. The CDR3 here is CASSGDRGRQPQHF. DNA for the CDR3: TGTGCCAGCAGTGGGGACAGGGGGAGGCAGCCCCAGCATTTT.

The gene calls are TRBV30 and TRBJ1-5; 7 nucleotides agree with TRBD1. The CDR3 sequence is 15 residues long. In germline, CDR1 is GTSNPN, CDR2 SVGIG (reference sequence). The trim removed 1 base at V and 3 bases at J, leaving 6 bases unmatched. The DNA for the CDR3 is TGTGCCTGGAGTGGGACAGGCTCCACCAATCAGCCCCAGCATTTT. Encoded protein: CAWSGTGSTNQPQHF.

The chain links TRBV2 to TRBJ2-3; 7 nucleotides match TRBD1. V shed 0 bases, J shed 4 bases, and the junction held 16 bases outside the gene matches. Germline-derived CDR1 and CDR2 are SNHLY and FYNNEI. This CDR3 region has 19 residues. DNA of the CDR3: TGTGCCAGCAGTGAAGCGGGTCCCCACACCAGGGGGTGGGCAGATACGCAGTATTTT. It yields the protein CASSEAGPHTRGWADTQYF.

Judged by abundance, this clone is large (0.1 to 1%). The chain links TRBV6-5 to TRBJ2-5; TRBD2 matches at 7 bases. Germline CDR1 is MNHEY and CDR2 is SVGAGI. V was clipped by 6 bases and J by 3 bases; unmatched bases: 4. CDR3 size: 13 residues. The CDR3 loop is CASRRAGEETQYF. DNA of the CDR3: TGTGCCAGCAGACGGGCGGGAGAAGAGACCCAGTACTTC.

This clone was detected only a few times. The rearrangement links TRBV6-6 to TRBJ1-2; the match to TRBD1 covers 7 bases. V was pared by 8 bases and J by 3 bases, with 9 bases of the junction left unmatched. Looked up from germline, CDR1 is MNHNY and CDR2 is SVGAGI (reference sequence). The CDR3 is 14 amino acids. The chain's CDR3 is CASEAGQADYGYTF. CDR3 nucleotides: TGTGCCAGCGAAGCCGGACAGGCAGACTATGGCTACACCTTC.

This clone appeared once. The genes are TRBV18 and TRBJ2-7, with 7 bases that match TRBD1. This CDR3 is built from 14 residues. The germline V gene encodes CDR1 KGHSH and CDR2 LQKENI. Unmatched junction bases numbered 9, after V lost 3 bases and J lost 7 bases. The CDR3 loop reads CASSPVDRTGEQYF. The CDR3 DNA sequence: TGTGCCAGCTCACCCGTGGACAGGACGGGGGAGCAGTACTTC.

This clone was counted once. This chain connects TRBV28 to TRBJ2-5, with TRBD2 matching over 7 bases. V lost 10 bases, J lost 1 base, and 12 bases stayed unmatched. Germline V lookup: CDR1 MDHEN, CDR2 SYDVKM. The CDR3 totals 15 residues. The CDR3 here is CATRELGRSQETQYF. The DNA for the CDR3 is TGTGCCACCAGGGAGCTCGGGAGGTCCCAAGAGACCCAGTACTTC.

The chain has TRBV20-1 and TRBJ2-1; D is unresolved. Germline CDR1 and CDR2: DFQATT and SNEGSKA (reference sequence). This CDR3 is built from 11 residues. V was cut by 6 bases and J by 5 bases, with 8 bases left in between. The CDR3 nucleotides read TGCAGTGCAGCACAGAACAATGAGCAGTTCTTC. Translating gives CSAAQNNEQFF.

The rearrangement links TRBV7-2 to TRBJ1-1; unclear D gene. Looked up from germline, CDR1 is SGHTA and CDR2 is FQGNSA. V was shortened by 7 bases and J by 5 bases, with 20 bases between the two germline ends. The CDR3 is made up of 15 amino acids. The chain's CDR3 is CASKLAAAGRTEAFF. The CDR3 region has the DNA TGTGCCAGCAAATTAGCGGCAGCCGGGAGGACTGAAGCTTTCTTT.

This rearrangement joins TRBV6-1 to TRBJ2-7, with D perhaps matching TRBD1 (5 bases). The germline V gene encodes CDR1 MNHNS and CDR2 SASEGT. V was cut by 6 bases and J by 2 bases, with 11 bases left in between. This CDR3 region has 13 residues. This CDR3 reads CASSQGWTYEQYF. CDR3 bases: TGTGCCAGCAGCCAGGGTTGGACCTACGAGCAGTACTTC.

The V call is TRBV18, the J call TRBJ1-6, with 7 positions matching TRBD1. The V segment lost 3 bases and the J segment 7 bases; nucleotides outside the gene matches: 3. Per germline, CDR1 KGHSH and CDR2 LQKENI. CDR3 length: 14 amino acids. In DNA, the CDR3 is TGTGCCAGCTCACCGGGACAGTCAAATTCACCCCTCCACTTT. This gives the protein CASSPGQSNSPLHF. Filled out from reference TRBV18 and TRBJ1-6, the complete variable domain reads NAGVMQNPRHLVRRRGQEARLRCSPMKGHSHVYWYRQLPEEGLKFMVYLQKENIIDESGMPKERFSAEFPKEGPSILRIQQVVRGDSAAYFCASSPGQSNSPLHFGNGTRLTVT.

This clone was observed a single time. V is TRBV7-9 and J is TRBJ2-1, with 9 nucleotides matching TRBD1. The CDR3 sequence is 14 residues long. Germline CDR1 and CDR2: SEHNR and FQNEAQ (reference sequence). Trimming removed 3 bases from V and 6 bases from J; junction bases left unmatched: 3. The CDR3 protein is CASSLGTGPNEQFF. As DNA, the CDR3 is TGTGCCAGCAGCTTGGGGACAGGGCCCAATGAGCAGTTCTTC.

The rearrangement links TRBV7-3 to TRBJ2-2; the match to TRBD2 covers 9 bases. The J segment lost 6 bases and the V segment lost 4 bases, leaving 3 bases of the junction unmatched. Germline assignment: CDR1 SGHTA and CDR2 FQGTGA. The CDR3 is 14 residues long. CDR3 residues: CASSSAGGAGELFF. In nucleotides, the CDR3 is TGTGCCAGCAGCTCGGCGGGGGGGGCCGGGGAGCTGTTTTTT.